Listed below are T cell receptor beta chains from one sample, sequenced in a study of vaccination and CD4 T cells after COVID-19. TCRdb used MiXCR to reprocess the PCR reads, holding one entry per CDR3 protein. The data contain 15,000 to 20,000 distinct CDR3 sequences, 38% of them singletons. These receptors' antigens are unknown. Sequenced material: CD4+ T cells from blood, cultured in vitro. The source is a human donor who had recovered from COVID-19. Each CDR3 is given with its conserved first and last residue. The order of the fields is D gene, clone size, V gene, J gene, CDR3 DNA, CDR3 protein. A D gene is named only where the DNA matches it firmly. Rows give clone size only sometimes, using once, few, many, or a class for an expanded clone.

TRBD2	few	TRBV6-1	TRBJ2-7	TGTGCCAGCAGCAGCGGGGGGAAAGGGTACGAGCAGTACTTC	CASSSGGKGYEQYF
NA	NA	TRBV19	TRBJ1-1	TGTGCCAGTAGGGACGACCACCATAGGAACACTGAAGCTTTCTTT	CASRDDHHRNTEAFF
NA	NA	TRBV7-8	TRBJ2-7	TGTGCCAGCAGCTTAACCAACAGGGCTGGGTCCTACGAGCAGTACTTC	CASSLTNRAGSYEQYF
NA	NA	TRBV6-5	TRBJ1-3	TGTGCCAGCAGTTACAGTCCACAGATTGGAAACACCATATATTTT	CASSYSPQIGNTIYF
NA	few	TRBV20-1	TRBJ2-2	TGCAGTGCTAGAGCCCAGATGGCCGGGGAGCTGTTTTTT	CSARAQMAGELFF
NA	NA	TRBV7-3	TRBJ1-2	TGTGCCAGCAGCCCAAGGCGGGGAGGGGGCTACACCTTC	CASSPRRGGGYTF
NA	NA	TRBV12-3/TRBV12-4	TRBJ2-3	TGTGCCAGCAGTTTCCAGGCGGCAAGCACAGATACGCAGTATTTT	CASSFQAASTDTQYF
NA	NA	TRBV20-1	TRBJ2-3	TGCAGTGCTAGAGTGGGGCCTAGAACAGATACGCAGTATTTT	CSARVGPRTDTQYF
TRBD2	NA	TRBV30	TRBJ2-7	TGTGCCTGGAGCCCACCCCCAAGACTAGCGGTGACCTACGAGCAGTACTTC	CAWSPPPRLAVTYEQYF
NA	NA	TRBV6-1	TRBJ2-1	TGTGCCAGTATCCTCCAAGGCGGGTACAATGAGCAGTTCTTC	CASILQGGYNEQFF
TRBD2	NA	TRBV3-1	TRBJ2-3	TGTGCCAGCAGCCAACGGCGGGAGGCAGATACGCAGTATTTT	CASSQRREADTQYF
NA	NA	TRBV7-3	TRBJ1-5	TGTGCCAGCAGCTTAAAAGTGGGGCTCAATCAGCCCCAGCATTTT	CASSLKVGLNQPQHF
NA	few	TRBV5-6	TRBJ2-5	TGTGCCAGCAGCTTTGGCCTAGCTCCCCGTGAGACCCAGTACTTC	CASSFGLAPRETQYF
TRBD1	large	TRBV9	TRBJ1-2	TGTGCCAGCAGCGTAGCTCTGGGACAGTCCTATGGCTACACCTTC	CASSVALGQSYGYTF
TRBD1	NA	TRBV6-5	TRBJ2-5	TGTGCCAGCAGTTACCGGTTGGGACAGGGGGCCGGGACCCAGTACTTC	CASSYRLGQGAGTQYF